These T cell receptor beta chains were read from a single sample in a study of OX40 agonist ivuxolimab in advanced cancers. Libraries were prepared by immunoSEQ multiplex PCR; TCRdb keeps only in-frame clonotypes and omits some of them. The sample holds about 55,000 clones, more than 75% seen once. The sample consisted of CD4+ or CD8+ T cells sorted from blood, taken in a trial of the OX40 agonist ivuxolimab. Every receptor here comes from an adult with an advanced solid tumor such as melanoma, head and neck, liver or kidney cancer. Each CDR3 is given without its conserved first and last residue. The D gene is left open where the match is weak.

cdr3_aa: ASQNRDKVSATNEKLF; v_call: TRBV27; j_call: TRBJ1-4; d_call: NA
cdr3_aa: ASSPGQGSYEQY; v_call: TRBV18; j_call: TRBJ2-7; d_call: NA
cdr3_aa: ASNNWGGLTNEKLF; v_call: TRBV28; j_call: TRBJ1-4; d_call: NA
cdr3_aa: ASSYVASGQGDEQF; v_call: TRBV6-5; j_call: TRBJ2-1; d_call: TRBD2
cdr3_aa: AWSVHSGLAGNEQY; v_call: TRBV30; j_call: TRBJ2-7; d_call: TRBD2
cdr3_aa: ASSSPADTEAF; v_call: TRBV5-6; j_call: TRBJ1-1; d_call: NA
cdr3_aa: SGTGEGYEQY; v_call: TRBV29-1; j_call: TRBJ2-7; d_call: TRBD1
cdr3_aa: ASSEGIIKYNEQF; v_call: TRBV10-1; j_call: TRBJ2-1; d_call: NA
cdr3_aa: AGRGTVNTGELF; v_call: TRBV7-9; j_call: TRBJ2-2; d_call: TRBD1
cdr3_aa: ASSPTVGQY; v_call: TRBV6-1; j_call: TRBJ2-5; d_call: NA
cdr3_aa: ASSQPTNEKLF; v_call: TRBV18; j_call: TRBJ1-4; d_call: NA
cdr3_aa: ASSLRVSGVYNEQF; v_call: TRBV11-2; j_call: TRBJ2-1; d_call: NA
cdr3_aa: ASSVGTGVTYEQY; v_call: TRBV9; j_call: TRBJ2-7; d_call: TRBD1
cdr3_aa: ASSVDTSGRSSYEQY; v_call: TRBV9; j_call: TRBJ2-7; d_call: TRBD2
cdr3_aa: ASSLEAGLVTGELF; v_call: TRBV5-6; j_call: TRBJ2-2; d_call: TRBD2
cdr3_aa: ASSPLRSASGQTDTQY; v_call: TRBV18; j_call: TRBJ2-3; d_call: NA
cdr3_aa: ASSLWRLALCYMNCNDEQF; v_call: TRBV27; j_call: TRBJ2-1; d_call: NA
cdr3_aa: ASSKDGRVAGNTIY; v_call: TRBV21-1; j_call: TRBJ1-3; d_call: NA
cdr3_aa: ASRTTGKETQY; v_call: TRBV28; j_call: TRBJ2-5; d_call: NA
cdr3_aa: ASSLALLGGQETQY; v_call: TRBV5-1; j_call: TRBJ2-5; d_call: NA
cdr3_aa: ASSLGRKAEKLF; v_call: TRBV28; j_call: TRBJ1-4; d_call: NA
cdr3_aa: ASRDRGSAQPQH; v_call: TRBV10-2; j_call: TRBJ1-5; d_call: TRBD1
cdr3_aa: ASSPVGTSGRTGELF; v_call: TRBV19; j_call: TRBJ2-2; d_call: TRBD2
cdr3_aa: ASSLASEAARNYGYT; v_call: TRBV5-4; j_call: TRBJ1-2; d_call: NA
cdr3_aa: ASSIVDGSSYEQY; v_call: TRBV19; j_call: TRBJ2-7; d_call: NA
cdr3_aa: ASSLAAGGSYEQY; v_call: TRBV28; j_call: TRBJ2-7; d_call: TRBD1
cdr3_aa: ASSNMDRGGGYT; v_call: TRBV7-9; j_call: TRBJ1-2; d_call: TRBD1
cdr3_aa: SARGQGYGYT; v_call: TRBV29-1; j_call: TRBJ1-2; d_call: TRBD1
cdr3_aa: ASSLAGTGATEAF; v_call: TRBV7-2; j_call: TRBJ1-1; d_call: TRBD1
cdr3_aa: ASSLGGSNQPQH; v_call: TRBV6-5; j_call: TRBJ1-5; d_call: NA
cdr3_aa: ASSYGTSAYEQY; v_call: TRBV6-6; j_call: TRBJ2-7; d_call: TRBD2
cdr3_aa: ATKQGSSYNEQF; v_call: TRBV5-1; j_call: TRBJ2-1; d_call: NA
cdr3_aa: ASSYGGAAHEQY; v_call: TRBV7-2; j_call: TRBJ2-7; d_call: NA
cdr3_aa: ASSLSRVADEQF; v_call: TRBV27; j_call: TRBJ2-1; d_call: NA
cdr3_aa: ASRLRGQGGAEAF; v_call: TRBV11-1; j_call: TRBJ1-1; d_call: TRBD1
cdr3_aa: ASSFVGTSVAYEQY; v_call: TRBV27; j_call: TRBJ2-7; d_call: TRBD2
cdr3_aa: ASSTQGFGSYEQY; v_call: TRBV6-1; j_call: TRBJ2-7; d_call: NA
cdr3_aa: ASSIEAEAQPQH; v_call: TRBV19; j_call: TRBJ1-5; d_call: NA
cdr3_aa: ASSLEKGILQETQY; v_call: TRBV28; j_call: TRBJ2-5; d_call: NA
cdr3_aa: ATSRDRILNYGYT; v_call: TRBV15; j_call: TRBJ1-2; d_call: NA
cdr3_aa: ASSEAGGGGVGTGFTNTQY; v_call: TRBV6-1; j_call: TRBJ2-3; d_call: TRBD1
cdr3_aa: ASRPLAREGQY; v_call: TRBV6-6; j_call: TRBJ2-7; d_call: TRBD2
cdr3_aa: ASSLILDTQY; v_call: TRBV7-9; j_call: TRBJ2-3; d_call: NA
cdr3_aa: ASSQARTGAPYEQY; v_call: TRBV4-1; j_call: TRBJ2-7; d_call: TRBD1
cdr3_aa: ASRTDRSSYEQY; v_call: TRBV4-1; j_call: TRBJ2-7; d_call: NA
cdr3_aa: AIRGTAGYNSPLH; v_call: TRBV10-3; j_call: TRBJ1-6; d_call: TRBD1
cdr3_aa: ASSLGQYNSPLH; v_call: TRBV5-1; j_call: TRBJ1-6; d_call: NA
cdr3_aa: ASSKREGVYEQY; v_call: TRBV6-5; j_call: TRBJ2-7; d_call: TRBD2
cdr3_aa: ASSFYRDRTGELF; v_call: TRBV7-9; j_call: TRBJ2-2; d_call: NA
cdr3_aa: ASRRQGYTGELF; v_call: TRBV14; j_call: TRBJ2-2; d_call: NA
cdr3_aa: ASSKEVPKAWLTSGPQETQY; v_call: TRBV21-1; j_call: TRBJ2-5; d_call: NA
cdr3_aa: ASSHPRDRGYEQY; v_call: TRBV7-9; j_call: TRBJ2-7; d_call: TRBD1
cdr3_aa: AWSRGGHQPQH; v_call: TRBV30; j_call: TRBJ1-5; d_call: NA
cdr3_aa: ASSPRLAGGWTPYEQY; v_call: TRBV7-8; j_call: TRBJ2-7; d_call: TRBD2